A single sample gave rise to the 11 T cell receptor beta chains below, sequenced in a study of T-cell reconstitution after alpha-beta-depleted transplantation in children. Construction of the TCRbeta library involved unique molecular identifiers. TCRdb independently ran MiXCR on the PCR reads; one entry per CDR3 protein. The sample includes about 420,000 distinct CDR3 sequences, approximately 10% seen only once; the top ten take over 4.5%. The sample in question was PBMCs from the stem cell graft donor, obtained from the stem cell graft. Source of these receptors: a human donor who donated a stem cell graft to a child with acute myeloid leukemia.

The chain links TRBV6-1 to TRBJ2-7; tentatively, D is TRBD1 or TRBD2 (5 bases each). V was cut by 6 bases and J by 1 base, with 19 bases left in between. The germline V gene has CDR1 MNHNS and CDR2 SASEGT. The CDR3 contains 16 residues. Here the CDR3 reads CASRLQGRTLSYEQYV. CDR3 in DNA: TGTGCCAGCAGACTCCAGGGACGGACGCTTTCCTACGAGCAGTACGTC.

The V and J genes are TRBV5-1 and TRBJ1-2, with D perhaps TRBD1 (6 bases). Per the germline V gene, CDR1 is SGHRS and CDR2 is YFSETQ. The CDR3 length is 13 residues. With 7 bases removed from V and 5 bases from J, the gap between germline ends came to 15 bases. This chain's CDR3 is CASSGGAEYGYTF. The CDR3 coding sequence is TGCGCCAGCTCGGGGGGGGCGGAATATGGCTACACCTTC.

The CDR3 here is CSASDGLYNEQFF. As DNA, the CDR3 is TGCAGTGCTAGTGACGGACTCTACAATGAGCAGTTCTTC. The rearrangement uses TRBV20-1 and TRBJ2-1, with D possibly TRBD2 on 5 matching bases. The CDR3 is 13 amino acids. V was pared by 3 bases and J by 3 bases, with 9 bases between. The germline V gene encodes CDR1 DFQATT and CDR2 SNEGSKA (reference sequence).

This clonotype has a count of ten or more. The chain carries TRBV7-2 and TRBJ2-7; 8 bases line up with TRBD1. The junction had 11 bases not matched to a gene; V was cut back by 3 bases and J by 1 base. The CDR3 consists of 17 residues. Germline CDR1 reads SGHTA; CDR2 reads FQGNSA. The CDR3 DNA reads TGTGCCAGCAGCTTTCCCCGTGGACAGGGAGATTCCTACGAGCAGTACTTC. Protein: CASSFPRGQGDSYEQYF.

This chain joins TRBV5-1 and TRBJ2-5; TRBD1 agrees at 7 bases. Losses at the gene ends were 7 bases for V and 2 bases for J; bases not matched to a gene: 2. Looked up from germline, CDR1 is SGHRS and CDR2 is YFSETQ. CDR3 size: 12 residues. The CDR3 region is CASGTAQETQYF. The DNA for the CDR3 is TGCGCCAGCGGGACAGCACAAGAGACCCAGTACTTC.

This clonotype was seen ten or more times. The chain is built from TRBV10-3 and TRBJ1-1; D ambiguous. CDR1 is ENHRY and CDR2 is SYGVKD in the germline V gene. Trimming stripped 10 bases from V and 0 bases from J, with 12 bases between. The CDR3 contains 13 residues. DNA for the CDR3: TGTGCCACCAGGACGGGCATGAACACTGAAGCTTTCTTT. Its translation is CATRTGMNTEAFF.

The chain uses TRBV20-1 and TRBJ2-1; D not certain. Germline CDR1 and CDR2: DFQATT and SNEGSKA (reference sequence). This CDR3 region has 12 residues. The V gene lost 6 bases and the J gene lost 5 bases, with 11 bases spanning the gap. CDR3 amino acids: CSAAAPHNEQFF. CDR3 DNA: TGCAGTGCCGCTGCTCCCCACAATGAGCAGTTCTTC.

This clonotype was picked up a small number of times. J is TRBJ2-3 and V is TRBV6-1, with D uncertain. The germline gives CDR1 MNHNS, CDR2 SASEGT. Trimming took off 6 bases at V and 3 bases at J, with 10 bases between the two ends. The CDR3 has 13 residues. DNA of the CDR3: TGTGCCAGCAGCCCCTACCAGACAGATACGCAGTATTTT. It is translated as CASSPYQTDTQYF.

This clonotype was counted only a few times. This chain links TRBV5-5 with TRBJ1-5; 9 bases are shared with TRBD1. The trim removed 4 bases at V and 0 bases at J, leaving 8 bases unmatched. The CDR3 runs 17 residues. Germline V CDR1 and CDR2: SGHKS, YYEKEE (reference sequence). CDR3 nucleotides: TGTGCCAGCAGCCGAAGGGACAGGGACCATAGCAATCAGCCCCAGCATTTT. It encodes CASSRRDRDHSNQPQHF.

This clonotype was seen many times. The chain has TRBV20-1 and TRBJ2-1; D is undetermined. This CDR3 has 15 amino acids. The ends were cut back, 3 bases at V and 0 bases at J, with 12 bases in the middle. The germline V gene encodes CDR1 DFQATT and CDR2 SNEGSKA (reference sequence). CDR3 sequence: CSARLGFSSYNEQFF. In DNA, the CDR3 is TGCAGTGCTAGGCTGGGATTTAGCTCCTACAATGAGCAGTTCTTC.

The genes are TRBV2 and TRBJ2-5; 10 nucleotides agree with TRBD2. CDR3 length: 19 amino acids. From germline, CDR1 is SNHLY and CDR2 FYNNEI. Trimming removed 8 bases from V and 1 base from J; junction bases left unmatched: 19. The CDR3 DNA follows: TGTGCCAGCTGTTTAGGGACACGGCTAGCGGGAGCAAGCCAAGAGACCCAGTACTTC. The encoded protein is CASCLGTRLAGASQETQYF.